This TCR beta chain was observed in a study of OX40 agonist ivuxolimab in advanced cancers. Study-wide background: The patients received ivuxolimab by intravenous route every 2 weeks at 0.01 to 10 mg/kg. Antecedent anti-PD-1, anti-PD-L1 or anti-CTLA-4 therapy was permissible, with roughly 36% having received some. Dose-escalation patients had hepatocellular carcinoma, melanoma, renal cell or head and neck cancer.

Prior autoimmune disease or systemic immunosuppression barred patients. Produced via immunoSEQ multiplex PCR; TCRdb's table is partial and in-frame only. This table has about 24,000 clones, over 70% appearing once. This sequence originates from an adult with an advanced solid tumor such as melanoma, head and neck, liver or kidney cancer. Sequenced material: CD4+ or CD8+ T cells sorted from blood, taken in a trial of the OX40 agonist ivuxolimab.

CDR3 protein: CASSPSRSKLFF. In DNA, the CDR3 is TGTGCCAGTAGCCCGTCGAGGTCAAAACTGTTTTTT. The rearrangement links TRBV19 to TRBJ1-4; D not certain. Trimming took 6 bases from V and 10 from J, leaving 12 bases between them. Germline assignment: CDR1 LNHDA and CDR2 SQIVND (reference sequence). The CDR3 extends over 12 amino acids.